This T cell receptor beta chain came from a study of T cells after somatic rescue of genetic block. Clones were sequenced by immunoSEQ multiplex PCR, and TCRdb holds only the in-frame ones, with some missing. The data contain 70,000 to 95,000 clones, approximately 90% of them singletons. V shed 4 bases and J shed 0 bases, with 14 bases lying between them. Germline V CDR1 and CDR2: SGHRS, YFSETQ. This CDR3 is 16 amino acids long. The source is a young woman. The J gene is TRBJ1-3, the V gene TRBV5-1; D possibly corresponds to TRBD1 (6 bases). Input material: peripheral blood mononuclear cells (PBMCs). CDR3 in DNA: TGCGCCAGCAGCCCCTACAGGGCAGACTCTGGAAACACCATATATTTT. Translation gives CASSPYRADSGNTIYF.